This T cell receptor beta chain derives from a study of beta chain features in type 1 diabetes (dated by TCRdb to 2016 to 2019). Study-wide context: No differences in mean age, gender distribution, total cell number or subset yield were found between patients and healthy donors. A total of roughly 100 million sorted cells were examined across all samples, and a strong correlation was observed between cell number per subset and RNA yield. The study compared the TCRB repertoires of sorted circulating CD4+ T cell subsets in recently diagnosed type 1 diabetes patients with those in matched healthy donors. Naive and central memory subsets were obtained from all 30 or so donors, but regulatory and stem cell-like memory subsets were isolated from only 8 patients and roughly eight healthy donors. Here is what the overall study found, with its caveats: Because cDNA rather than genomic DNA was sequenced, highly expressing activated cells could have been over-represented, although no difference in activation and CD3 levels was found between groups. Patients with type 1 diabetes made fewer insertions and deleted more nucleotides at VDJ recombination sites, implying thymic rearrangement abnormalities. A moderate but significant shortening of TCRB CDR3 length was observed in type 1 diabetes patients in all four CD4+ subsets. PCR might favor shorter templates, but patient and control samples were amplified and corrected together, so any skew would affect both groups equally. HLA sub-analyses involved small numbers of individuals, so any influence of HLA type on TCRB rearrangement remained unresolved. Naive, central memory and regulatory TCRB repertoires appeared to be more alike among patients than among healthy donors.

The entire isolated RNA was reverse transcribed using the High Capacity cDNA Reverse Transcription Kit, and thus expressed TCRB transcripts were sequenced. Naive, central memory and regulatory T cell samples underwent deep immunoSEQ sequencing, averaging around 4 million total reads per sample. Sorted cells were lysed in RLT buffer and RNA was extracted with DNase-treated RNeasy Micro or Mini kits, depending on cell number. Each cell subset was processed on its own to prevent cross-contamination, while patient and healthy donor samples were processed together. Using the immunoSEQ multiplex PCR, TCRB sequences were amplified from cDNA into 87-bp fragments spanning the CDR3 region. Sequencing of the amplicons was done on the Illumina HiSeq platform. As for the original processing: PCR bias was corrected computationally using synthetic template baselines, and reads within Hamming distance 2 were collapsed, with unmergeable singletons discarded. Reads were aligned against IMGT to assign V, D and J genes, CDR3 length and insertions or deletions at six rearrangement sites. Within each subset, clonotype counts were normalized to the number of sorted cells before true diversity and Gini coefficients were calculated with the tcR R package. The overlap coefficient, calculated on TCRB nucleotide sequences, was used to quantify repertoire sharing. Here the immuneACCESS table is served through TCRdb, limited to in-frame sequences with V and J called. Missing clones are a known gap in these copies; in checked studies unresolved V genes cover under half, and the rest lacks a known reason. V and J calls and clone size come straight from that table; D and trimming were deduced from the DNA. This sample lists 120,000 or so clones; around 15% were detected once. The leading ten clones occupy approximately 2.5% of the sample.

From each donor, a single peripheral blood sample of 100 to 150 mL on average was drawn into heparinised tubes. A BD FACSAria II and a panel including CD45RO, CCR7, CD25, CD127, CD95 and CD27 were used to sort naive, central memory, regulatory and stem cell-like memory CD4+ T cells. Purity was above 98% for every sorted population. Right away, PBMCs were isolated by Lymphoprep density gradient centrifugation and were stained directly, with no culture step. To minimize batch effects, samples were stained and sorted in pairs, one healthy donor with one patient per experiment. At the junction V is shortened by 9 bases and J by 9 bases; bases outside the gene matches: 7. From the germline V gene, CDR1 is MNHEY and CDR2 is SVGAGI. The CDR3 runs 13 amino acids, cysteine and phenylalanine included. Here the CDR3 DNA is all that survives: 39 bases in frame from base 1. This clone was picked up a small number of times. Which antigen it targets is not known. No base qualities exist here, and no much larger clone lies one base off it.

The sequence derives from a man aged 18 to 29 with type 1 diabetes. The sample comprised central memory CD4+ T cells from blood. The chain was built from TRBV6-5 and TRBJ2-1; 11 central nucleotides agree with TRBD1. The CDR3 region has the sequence CASEAGQGAEQFF. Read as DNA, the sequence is TGTGCCAGTGAAGCCGGACAGGGGGCTGAGCAGTTCTTC.